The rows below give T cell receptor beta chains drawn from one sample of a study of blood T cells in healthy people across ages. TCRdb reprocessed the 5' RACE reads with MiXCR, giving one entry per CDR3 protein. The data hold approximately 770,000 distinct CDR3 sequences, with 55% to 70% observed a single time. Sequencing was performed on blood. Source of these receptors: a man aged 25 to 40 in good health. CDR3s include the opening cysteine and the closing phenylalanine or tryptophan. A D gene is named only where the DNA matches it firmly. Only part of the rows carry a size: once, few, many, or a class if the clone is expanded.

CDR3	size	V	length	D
CASSHLGGCTF	-	TRBV4-2	11	-
CASSSSGYDTQYF	-	TRBV7-9	13	-
CASSVDYSRDEQFF	few	TRBV9	14	-
CASRPTGQGADTQYF	-	TRBV7-2	15	TRBD1
CAISEPGVGETQYF	few	TRBV10-3	14	-
CASSFPIRDKTNYGYTF	-	TRBV7-9	17	-
CAISDDRGITEAFF	few	TRBV10-3	14	-
CASSYKISGFVNTEAFF	-	TRBV6-5	17	-
CASSLPGGGPDTQYF	-	TRBV5-1	15	-
CSASIWPMNEQFF	-	TRBV20-1	13	-
CASSQGQLHLTKNIQYF	-	TRBV14	17	-
CASSLSGLQNTQYF	-	TRBV7-3	14	-
CSVEDGGTYEQYF	-	TRBV29-1	13	-
CASRRQGLNTEAFF	-	TRBV4-3	14	TRBD1
CASSQEGTGGETQYF	once	TRBV3-1	15	TRBD1
CASSISGTEAYGYTF	-	TRBV5-1	15	TRBD1
CASSFSANNEQFF	-	TRBV7-9	13	-
CASSFLRQEQFF	-	TRBV5-6	12	-
CASSPEPGLAYNEQYF	-	TRBV5-1	16	TRBD2
CSAFGLNPNEQFF	-	TRBV20-1	13	-
CASSKTGEGRGYEQYF	-	TRBV21-1	16	-
CASSSAGVSNEQFF	few	TRBV6-2/TRBV6-3	14	TRBD2
CASSGAGAYEQYF	few	TRBV2	13	-
CSAKGAGKNIQYF	-	TRBV20-1	13	TRBD1
CASSLAPSESYNEQFF	-	TRBV7-2	16	-